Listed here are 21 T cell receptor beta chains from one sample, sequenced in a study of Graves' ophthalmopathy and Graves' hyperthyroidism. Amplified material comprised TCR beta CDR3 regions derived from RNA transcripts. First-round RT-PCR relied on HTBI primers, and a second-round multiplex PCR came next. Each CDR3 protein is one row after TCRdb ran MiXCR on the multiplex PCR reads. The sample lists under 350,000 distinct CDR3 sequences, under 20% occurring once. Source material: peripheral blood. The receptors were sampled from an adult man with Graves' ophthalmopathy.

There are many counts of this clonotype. Here the CDR3 reads CSVDRGGKDTEAFF. The CDR3 coding sequence is TGCAGCGTGGACAGGGGGGGAAAGGACACTGAAGCTTTCTTT. The chain recombines TRBV29-1 with TRBJ1-1, with 10 bases matching TRBD1. Germline-derived CDR1 and CDR2 are SQVTM and ANQGSEA. This CDR3 has 14 residues. V was clipped by 6 bases and J by 3 bases; unmatched bases: 7.

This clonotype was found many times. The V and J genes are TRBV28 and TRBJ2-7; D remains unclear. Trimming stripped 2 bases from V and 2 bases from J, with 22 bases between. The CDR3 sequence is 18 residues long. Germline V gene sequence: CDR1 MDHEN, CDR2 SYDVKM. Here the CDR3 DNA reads TGTGCCAGCAGTTTAGGAGATTCGACTGTCCAGAAACCCTACGAGCAGTACTTC. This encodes CASSLGDSTVQKPYEQYF.

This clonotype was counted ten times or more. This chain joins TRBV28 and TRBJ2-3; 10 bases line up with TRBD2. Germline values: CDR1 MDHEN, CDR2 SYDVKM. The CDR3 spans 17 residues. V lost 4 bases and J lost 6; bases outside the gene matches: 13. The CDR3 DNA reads TGTGCCAGCAGTTCCCCAACACTAGCGGGGTCCGGCGATACGCAGTATTTT. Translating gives CASSSPTLAGSGDTQYF.

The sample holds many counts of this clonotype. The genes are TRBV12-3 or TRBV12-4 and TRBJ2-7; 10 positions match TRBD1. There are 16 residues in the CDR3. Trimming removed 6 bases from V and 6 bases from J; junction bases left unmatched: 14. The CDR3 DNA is TGTGCCAGCAGAAATTATCCGGGACAGGGGATTCTCGAGCAGTACTTC. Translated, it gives CASRNYPGQGILEQYF.

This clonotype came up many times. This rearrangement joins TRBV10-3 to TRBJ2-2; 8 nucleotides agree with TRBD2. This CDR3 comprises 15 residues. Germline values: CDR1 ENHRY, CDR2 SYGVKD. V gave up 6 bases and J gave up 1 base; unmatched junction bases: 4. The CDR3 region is CAIRIAGRNTGELFF. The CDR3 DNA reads TGTGCCATCAGGATAGCGGGACGGAACACCGGGGAGCTGTTTTTT.

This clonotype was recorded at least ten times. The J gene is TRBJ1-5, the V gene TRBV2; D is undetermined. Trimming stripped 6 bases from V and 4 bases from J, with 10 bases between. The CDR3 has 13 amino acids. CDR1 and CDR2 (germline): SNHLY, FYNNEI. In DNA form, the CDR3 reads TGTGCCAGCAGAGAGACGGATAATCAGCCCCAGCATTTT. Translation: CASRETDNQPQHF.

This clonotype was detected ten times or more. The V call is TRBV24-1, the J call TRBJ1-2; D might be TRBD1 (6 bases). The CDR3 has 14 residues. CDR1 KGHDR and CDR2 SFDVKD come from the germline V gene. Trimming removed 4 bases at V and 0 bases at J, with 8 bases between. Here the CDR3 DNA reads TGTGCCACCAGTGAACGGACAGCTAACTATGGCTACACCTTC. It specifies CATSERTANYGYTF.

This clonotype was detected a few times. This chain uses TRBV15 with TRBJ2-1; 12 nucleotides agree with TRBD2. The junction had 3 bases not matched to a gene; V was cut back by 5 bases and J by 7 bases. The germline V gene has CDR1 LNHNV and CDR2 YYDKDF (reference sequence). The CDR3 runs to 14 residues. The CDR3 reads CATSLAGGNNEQFF. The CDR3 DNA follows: TGTGCCACCAGCCTAGCGGGAGGGAATAATGAGCAGTTCTTC.

The DNA for the CDR3 is TGTGCCAGCAAGACGGACAACCATGAAGCTTTCTTT. Residues: CASKTDNHEAFF. This sequence joins TRBV12-3 or TRBV12-4 and TRBJ1-1; D is perhaps TRBD1 (5 bases). Between the trimmed V and J ends, which lost 7 bases and 7 bases, there was a span of 13 bases. This CDR3 spans 12 amino acids.

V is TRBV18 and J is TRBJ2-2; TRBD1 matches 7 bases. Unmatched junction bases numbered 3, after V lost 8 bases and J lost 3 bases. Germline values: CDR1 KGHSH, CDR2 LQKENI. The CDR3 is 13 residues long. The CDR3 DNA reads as TGTGCCAGCCGAACAGGGGACACCGGGGAGCTGTTTTTT. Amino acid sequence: CASRTGDTGELFF.

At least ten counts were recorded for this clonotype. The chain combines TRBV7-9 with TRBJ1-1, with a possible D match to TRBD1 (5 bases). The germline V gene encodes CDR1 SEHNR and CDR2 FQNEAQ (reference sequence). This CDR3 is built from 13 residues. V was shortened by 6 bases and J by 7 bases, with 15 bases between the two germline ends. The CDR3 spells CASSSLRVFEAFF. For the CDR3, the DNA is TGTGCCAGCAGTTCCCTCAGGGTTTTTGAAGCTTTCTTT.

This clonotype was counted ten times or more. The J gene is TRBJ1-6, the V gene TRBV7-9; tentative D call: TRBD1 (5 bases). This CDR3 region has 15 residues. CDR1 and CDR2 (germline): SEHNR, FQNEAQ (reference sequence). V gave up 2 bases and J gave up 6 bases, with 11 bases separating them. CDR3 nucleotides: TGTGCCAGCAGCTTATGGGGCAGGGTTAATTCACCCCTCCACTTT. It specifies CASSLWGRVNSPLHF.

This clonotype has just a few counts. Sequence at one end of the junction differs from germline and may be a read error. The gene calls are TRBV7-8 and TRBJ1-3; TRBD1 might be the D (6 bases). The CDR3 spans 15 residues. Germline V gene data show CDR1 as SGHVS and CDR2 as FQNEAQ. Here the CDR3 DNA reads TGTGCCAGCAGCTTTCGACGGGGGGCCGGAAACACCATATCTTTT. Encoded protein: CASSFRRGAGNTISF. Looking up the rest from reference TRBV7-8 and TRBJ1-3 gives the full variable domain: GAGVSQSPRYKVAKRGQDVALRCDPISGHVSLFWYQQALGQGPEFLTYFQNEAQLDKSGLPSDRFFAERPEGSVSTLKIQRTQQEDSAVYLCASSFRRGAGNTISFGEGSWLTVV.

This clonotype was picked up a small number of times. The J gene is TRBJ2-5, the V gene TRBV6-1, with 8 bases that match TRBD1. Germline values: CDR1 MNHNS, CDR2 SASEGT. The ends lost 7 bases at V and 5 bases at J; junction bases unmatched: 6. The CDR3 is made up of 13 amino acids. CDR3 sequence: CASKAGGKETQYF. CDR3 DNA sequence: TGTGCCAGCAAGGCAGGGGGCAAGGAGACCCAGTACTTC.

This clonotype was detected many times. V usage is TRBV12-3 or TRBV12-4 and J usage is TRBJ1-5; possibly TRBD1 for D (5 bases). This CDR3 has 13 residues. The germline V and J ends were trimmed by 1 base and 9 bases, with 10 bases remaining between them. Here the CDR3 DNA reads TGTGCCAGCAGTTTAGGGGGGTCAGGGCCCCAGCATTTT. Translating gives CASSLGGSGPQHF.

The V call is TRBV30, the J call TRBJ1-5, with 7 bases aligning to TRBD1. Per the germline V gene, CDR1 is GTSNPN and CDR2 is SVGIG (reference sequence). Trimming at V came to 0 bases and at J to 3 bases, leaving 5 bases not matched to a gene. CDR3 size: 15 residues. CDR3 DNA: TGTGCCTGGAGTGTTCTGACAGGGCCCAATCAGCCCCAGCATTTT. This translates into CAWSVLTGPNQPQHF.

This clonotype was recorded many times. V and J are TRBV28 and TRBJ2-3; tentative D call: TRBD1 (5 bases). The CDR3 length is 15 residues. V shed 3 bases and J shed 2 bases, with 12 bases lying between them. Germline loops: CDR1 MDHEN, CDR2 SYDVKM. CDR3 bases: TGTGCCAGCAGTTTGAGCAGGGTCAACACAGATACGCAGTATTTT. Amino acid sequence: CASSLSRVNTDTQYF.

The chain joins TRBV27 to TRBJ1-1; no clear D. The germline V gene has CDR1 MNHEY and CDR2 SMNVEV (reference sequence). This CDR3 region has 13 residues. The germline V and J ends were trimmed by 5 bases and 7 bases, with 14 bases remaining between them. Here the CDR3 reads CASSPFRMGEAFF. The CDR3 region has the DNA TGTGCCAGCAGTCCATTCAGGATGGGTGAAGCTTTCTTT.

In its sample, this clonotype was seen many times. CDR3 nucleotides: TGTGCCAGCAGCATGGACAGATTCTATGGCTACACCTTC. Translated: CASSMDRFYGYTF. The rearrangement joins TRBV12-3 or TRBV12-4 to TRBJ1-2; a weak D match, TRBD1 (6 bases). V dropped 6 bases and J dropped 4 bases, with 12 bases sitting between them. The CDR3 extends over 13 amino acids.

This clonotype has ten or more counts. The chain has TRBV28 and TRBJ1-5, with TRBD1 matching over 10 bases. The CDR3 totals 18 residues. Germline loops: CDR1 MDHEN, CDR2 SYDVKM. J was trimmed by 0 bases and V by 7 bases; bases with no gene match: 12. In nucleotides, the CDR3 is TGTGCCAGCACCGGACTACTGACAGGGGGCTATAGCAATCAGCCCCAGCATTTT. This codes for CASTGLLTGGYSNQPQHF.

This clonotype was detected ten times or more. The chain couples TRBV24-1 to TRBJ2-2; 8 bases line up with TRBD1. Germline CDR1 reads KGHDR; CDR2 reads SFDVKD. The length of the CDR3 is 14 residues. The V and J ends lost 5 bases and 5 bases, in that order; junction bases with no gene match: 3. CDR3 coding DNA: TGTGCCACCAGTGGGACAGGGATGACCGGGGAGCTGTTTTTT. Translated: CATSGTGMTGELFF.